Listed below are T cell receptor beta chains from one sample, sequenced in a study of OX40 agonist ivuxolimab in advanced cancers. The assay was immunoSEQ multiplex PCR, and TCRdb's table has in-frame clones only and misses some. The sample includes about 26,000 clones, roughly 90% of them seen just once. The material was CD4+ or CD8+ T cells sorted from blood, obtained in a trial of the OX40 agonist ivuxolimab. The receptor source for this set is an adult with an advanced solid tumor such as melanoma, head and neck, liver or kidney cancer. Both conserved end residues are part of each CDR3. Fields, in order: clone size, V gene, J gene, D gene, CDR3 protein, CDR3 DNA. D genes are given only for firm matches. Size tells how often a clone was seen (once, few, many) or the class of an expanded clone, and some rows leave it out.

>NA|TRBV5-1|TRBJ2-7|NA
CASSLNWGGAYEQYF
TGCGCCAGCAGCTTGAATTGGGGGGGCGCCTACGAGCAGTACTTC
>NA|TRBV5-1|TRBJ2-7|TRBD2
CASSLTGGREHYEQYF
TGCGCCAGCAGCTTAACCGGAGGGCGGGAGCATTACGAGCAGTACTTC
>NA|TRBV11-2|TRBJ1-3|TRBD1
CASSMGQGVSGNTIYF
TGTGCCAGCAGCATGGGACAGGGGGTCTCTGGAAACACCATATATTTT
>NA|TRBV6-1|TRBJ1-1|NA
CASSESGGLNTEAFF
TGTGCCAGCAGTGAATCGGGGGGCCTGAACACTGAAGCTTTCTTT
>NA|TRBV7-2|TRBJ2-3|NA
CASSFLGANTDTQYF
TGTGCCAGCAGCTTTTTAGGGGCCAACACAGATACGCAGTATTTT
>NA|TRBV10-1|TRBJ2-7|NA
CASSESSDWSYEQYF
TGCGCCAGCAGTGAGTCGAGTGACTGGTCCTACGAGCAGTACTTC
>NA|TRBV19|TRBJ1-1|NA
CASRFGQSLEAFF
TGTGCCAGTAGATTTGGACAGAGCCTTGAAGCTTTCTTT
>NA|TRBV19|TRBJ1-1|NA
CASSIVGENTEAFF
TGTGCCAGTAGTATAGTAGGGGAGAACACTGAAGCTTTCTTT
>NA|TRBV27|TRBJ2-1|NA
CASKRTGSYNEQFF
TGTGCCAGCAAAAGAACAGGCTCCTACAATGAGCAGTTCTTC
>NA|TRBV5-6|TRBJ2-3|TRBD2
CASSPGLDPDTQYF
TGTGCCAGCAGCCCCGGACTAGATCCCGATACGCAGTATTTT
>NA|TRBV7-9|TRBJ2-5|TRBD2
CASSSVGTSGTQYF
TGTGCCAGCAGCTCCGTCGGGACTAGCGGGACCCAGTACTTC
>NA|TRBV5-6|TRBJ2-7|NA
CASSPGADPFEQYF
TGTGCCAGCAGCCCCGGGGCAGACCCGTTCGAGCAGTACTTC
>NA|TRBV4-3|TRBJ2-1|TRBD2
CASSQDDVLAGGNEQFF
TGCGCCAGCAGCCAAGATGATGTACTAGCGGGGGGGAATGAGCAGTTCTTC
>NA|TRBV9|TRBJ2-7|NA
CASSLDGDSYEQYF
TGTGCCAGCAGCCTGGACGGGGACTCCTACGAGCAGTACTTC
>NA|TRBV5-4|TRBJ2-7|NA
CASSPPGDYEQYF
TGTGCCAGCAGCCCCCCCGGCGACTACGAGCAGTACTTC
>NA|TRBV11-3|TRBJ2-1|NA
CASSGNNEQFF
TGTGCCAGCAGCGGAAACAATGAGCAGTTCTTC
>NA|TRBV9|TRBJ2-7|NA
CASSLRADDEQYF
TGTGCCAGCAGCTTGCGGGCCGACGATGAGCAGTACTTC
>NA|TRBV28|TRBJ1-3|TRBD1
CASSPWDRGFGNTIYF
TGTGCCAGCAGTCCCTGGGACAGGGGATTCGGAAACACCATATATTTT
>NA|TRBV18|TRBJ2-3|TRBD1
CASSPDRVADTQYF
TGTGCCAGCTCACCCGACAGGGTGGCAGATACGCAGTATTTT
>NA|TRBV5-6|TRBJ1-3|NA
CASSRFGGAGNTIYF
TGTGCCAGCAGCCGCTTCGGGGGGGCTGGAAACACCATATATTTT
>NA|TRBV7-8|TRBJ2-1|TRBD2
CASSFGGGHEQFF
TGTGCCAGCAGCTTCGGGGGGGGGCATGAGCAGTTCTTC
>NA|TRBV6-5|TRBJ1-2|NA
CASSYSRSSGYGYTF
TGTGCCAGCAGTTACTCCCGCAGTTCAGGCTATGGCTACACCTTC
>NA|TRBV7-6|TRBJ1-4|TRBD1
CASSPAPGGYEKLFF
TGTGCCAGCAGCCCCGCGCCAGGGGGCTACGAAAAACTGTTTTTT
>NA|TRBV7-2|TRBJ2-7|NA
CASSLELAYEQYF
TGTGCCAGCAGCTTAGAACTAGCCTACGAGCAGTACTTC
>NA|TRBV19|TRBJ1-5|NA
CASSAFSGNQPQHF
TGTGCCAGTAGTGCCTTCTCTGGCAATCAGCCCCAGCATTTT
>NA|TRBV6-1|TRBJ2-7|NA
CASSEGYLPYEQYF
TGTGCCAGCAGTGAAGGCTACCTACCCTACGAGCAGTACTTC
>NA|TRBV2|TRBJ2-2|TRBD2
CASREGLAPTGELFF
TGTGCCAGCAGGGAAGGACTAGCGCCCACCGGGGAGCTGTTTTTT
>NA|TRBV10-3|TRBJ2-5|NA
CAISPDSGETQYF
TGTGCCATCAGTCCTGACAGCGGGGAGACCCAGTACTTC
>few|TRBV7-3|TRBJ1-2|NA
CASSLGGTANYGYTF
TGTGCCAGCAGCTTAGGCGGTACAGCGAACTATGGCTACACCTTC
>NA|TRBV19|TRBJ2-1|NA
CASSSALWSAYFNEQFF
TGTGCCAGTAGTAGTGCGCTTTGGTCAGCTTATTTCAATGAGCAGTTCTTC
>NA|TRBV9|TRBJ2-3|NA
CASSPGRGWGTDTQYF
TGTGCCAGCAGCCCGGGTAGGGGGTGGGGGACAGATACGCAGTATTTT
>NA|TRBV28|TRBJ1-5|NA
CASSFDGEGQPQHF
TGTGCCAGCAGTTTTGATGGTGAGGGTCAGCCCCAGCATTTT
>NA|TRBV14|TRBJ2-5|NA
CASSQGLALQETQYF
TGTGCCAGCAGCCAAGGGTTAGCACTTCAAGAGACCCAGTACTTC
>few|TRBV4-3|TRBJ2-7|NA
CASSQDRKGSYEQYF
TGCGCCAGCAGCCAAGATAGAAAAGGTTCCTACGAGCAGTACTTC
>NA|TRBV28|TRBJ1-1|TRBD1
CASMDRGRGRTEAFF
TGTGCCAGCATGGACAGGGGGCGCGGGAGGACTGAAGCTTTCTTT
>NA|TRBV7-8|TRBJ2-3|TRBD1
CASSLSWGTAVRDTQYF
TGTGCCAGCAGCTTATCATGGGGGACAGCGGTACGGGATACGCAGTATTTT
>NA|TRBV7-3|TRBJ2-1|TRBD2
CASSLRGGRAREQFF
TGTGCCAGCAGCTTAAGAGGCGGGAGGGCCAGGGAGCAGTTCTTC
>NA|TRBV19|TRBJ1-5|TRBD1
CASSHGTGGFDQPQHF
TGTGCCAGTAGTCACGGGACAGGGGGGTTCGATCAGCCCCAGCATTTT
>NA|TRBV29-1|TRBJ2-7|NA
CSVEEGHLSREQYF
TGCAGCGTTGAAGAGGGACACCTTTCTCGGGAGCAGTACTTC
>NA|TRBV27|TRBJ2-3|TRBD2
CASRGAGAGDTQYF
TGTGCCAGCAGAGGAGCGGGAGCTGGAGATACGCAGTATTTT
>NA|TRBV11-2|TRBJ1-2|TRBD1
CASSLPDRVKSGYTF
TGTGCCAGCAGCTTACCCGACAGGGTAAAGTCTGGCTACACCTTC
>few|TRBV6-5|TRBJ1-1|NA
CASSSGGSGGGEAFF
TGTGCCAGCAGTTCCGGAGGGTCGGGAGGGGGTGAAGCTTTCTTT
>NA|TRBV4-3|TRBJ2-1|NA
CASSQVGAGMRGLDNEQFF
TGCGCCAGCAGCCAAGTTGGGGCCGGGATGCGGGGCTTGGACAATGAGCAGTTCTTC
>NA|TRBV6-1|TRBJ1-2|TRBD1
CASSEPHRGSYYGYTF
TGTGCCAGCAGTGAACCCCACAGGGGGTCCTACTATGGCTACACCTTC